Presented here are 11 T cell receptor beta chains from one specimen sequenced in a study of T cell repertoires in cytomegalovirus infection. Using its own MiXCR run on the reads, TCRdb lists one record per CDR3 protein. The data contain approximately 500,000 distinct CDR3 sequences, 16% of them seen just once; the ten biggest clones take up 20% to 30%. Material: CD8+ T cells from PBMCs. The receptor set was obtained from a human donor in good health (CMV status not recorded). Some clones in this sample may be carry-over from other donors' samples.

As regards this clonotype: Since the CDR3 does not end with the conserved phenylalanine or tryptophan, this likely comes from a read error. The gene calls are TRBV6-6 and TRBJ2-7; D gene uncertain. CDR3 length: 12 residues. V was clipped by 5 bases and J by 0 bases, with 5 bases between them. Germline CDR1 and CDR2: MNHNY and SVGAGI (reference sequence). The CDR3 sequence: CASSPPSYEQYL. The CDR3 DNA is TGTGCCAGCAGTCCCCCCTCCTACGAGCAGTACTTA.

This clonotype was counted only a few times. The chain uses TRBV28 and TRBJ2-5; 10 bases map to TRBD2. The CDR3 covers 15 residues. In germline, CDR1 is MDHEN, CDR2 SYDVKM. V lost 5 bases to trimming and J lost 3 bases; unmatched junction nucleotides: 6. Here the CDR3 DNA reads TGTGCCAGCAGTCCTGGACTAGCGGTAAAAGAGACCCAGTACTTC. This encodes CASSPGLAVKETQYF.

The chain carries TRBV6-8 and TRBJ2-5; 9 positions match TRBD2. This CDR3 spans 14 amino acids. Germline CDR1 reads MNHGY; CDR2 reads SAAAGT. The V gene end was trimmed by 5 bases and the J gene end by 5 bases; junction bases not matched to a gene: 6. The DNA for the CDR3 is TGTGCCAGCAGTAGTAGCGGGGGCCCCGAGACCCAGTACTTC. Protein: CASSSSGGPETQYF.

The sample holds many counts of this clonotype. The chain joins TRBV6-1 to TRBJ2-3; D possibly corresponds to TRBD1 (5 bases). Trimming stripped 3 bases from V and 5 bases from J, with 12 bases between. Germline loops: CDR1 MNHNS, CDR2 SASEGT. This CDR3 has 14 residues. The DNA of the CDR3 is TGTGCCAGCAGTGAGGTCCAGGGTGTAGATACGCAGTATTTT. Translation gives CASSEVQGVDTQYF.

This clonotype has more than one count but fewer than ten. V gene TRBV6-6 combines with J gene TRBJ2-1; TRBD2 matches at 10 bases. The V gene's germline CDR1 is MNHNY and CDR2 SVGAGI (reference sequence). CDR3 size: 16 residues. Trimming cost V 2 bases and J 4 bases; bases outside gene matches: 5. CDR3 coding DNA: TGTGCCAGCAGTTACGGGCTAGCGGGGGAGTACAATGAGCAGTTCTTC. Its translation is CASSYGLAGEYNEQFF.

At least ten counts were recorded for this clonotype. This chain joins TRBV7-9 and TRBJ2-2, with 7 positions matching TRBD1. Trimming at V came to 5 bases and at J to 8 bases, leaving 11 bases not matched to a gene. The CDR3 is made up of 15 amino acids. Germline V gene sequence: CDR1 SEHNR, CDR2 FQNEAQ (reference sequence). The CDR3 loop reads CASSRQRGLEGELFF. CDR3 nucleotides: TGTGCCAGCAGCCGACAGAGGGGGCTCGAAGGGGAGCTGTTTTTT.

This clonotype occurred many times. J is TRBJ2-7 and V is TRBV7-8; 8 nucleotides align to TRBD2. V dropped 5 bases and J dropped 5; count of bases not matched to a gene: 11. Germline CDR1 reads SGHVS; CDR2 reads FQNEAQ. The CDR3 runs 15 residues. CDR3 nucleotide sequence: TGTGCCAGCAGCCCGCGGGGGGACTTAATCCACGAGCAGTACTTC. Its translation: CASSPRGDLIHEQYF.

This chain uses TRBV20-1 with TRBJ2-1, with 8 bases lining up with TRBD2. The V gene end was trimmed by 5 bases and the J gene end by 0 bases; junction bases not matched to a gene: 21. Germline CDR1 reads DFQATT; CDR2 reads SNEGSKA (reference sequence). The CDR3 is 20 amino acids. The CDR3 here is CSARLSPGQRTSGSYNEQFF. For the CDR3, the DNA is TGCAGTGCTCGCCTTTCACCGGGACAAAGAACTAGCGGCTCCTACAATGAGCAGTTCTTC.

This clonotype was recorded at least ten times. The rearrangement uses TRBV12-3 or TRBV12-4 and TRBJ1-6; D is unclear. There are 16 residues in the CDR3. The V and J ends lost 3 bases and 0 bases respectively, with 9 bases between them. The CDR3 protein is CASSLGPSSYNSPLHF. The CDR3 DNA follows: TGTGCCAGCAGTTTGGGCCCGAGCTCCTATAATTCACCCCTCCACTTT.

The J gene is TRBJ2-5, the V gene TRBV27; 14 bases agree with TRBD2. J lost 5 bases, V lost 6 bases, and 2 bases had no gene match. The CDR3 consists of 14 residues. Germline lookup yields CDR1 MNHEY and CDR2 SMNVEV (reference sequence). The CDR3: CASRGTSGSETQYF. In DNA, the CDR3 is TGTGCCAGCAGGGGGACTAGCGGGAGTGAGACCCAGTACTTC.

This clonotype was counted between two and nine times. This chain links TRBV5-1 with TRBJ1-5, with D perhaps TRBD1 (5 bases). With 0 bases removed from V and 6 bases from J, the gap between germline ends came to 13 bases. Germline loops: CDR1 SGHRS, CDR2 YFSETQ. This CDR3 is 15 amino acids long. The CDR3 loop reads CASSLAGGEGQPQHF. In nucleotides, the CDR3 is TGCGCCAGCAGCTTGGCCGGGGGGGAAGGTCAGCCCCAGCATTTT.